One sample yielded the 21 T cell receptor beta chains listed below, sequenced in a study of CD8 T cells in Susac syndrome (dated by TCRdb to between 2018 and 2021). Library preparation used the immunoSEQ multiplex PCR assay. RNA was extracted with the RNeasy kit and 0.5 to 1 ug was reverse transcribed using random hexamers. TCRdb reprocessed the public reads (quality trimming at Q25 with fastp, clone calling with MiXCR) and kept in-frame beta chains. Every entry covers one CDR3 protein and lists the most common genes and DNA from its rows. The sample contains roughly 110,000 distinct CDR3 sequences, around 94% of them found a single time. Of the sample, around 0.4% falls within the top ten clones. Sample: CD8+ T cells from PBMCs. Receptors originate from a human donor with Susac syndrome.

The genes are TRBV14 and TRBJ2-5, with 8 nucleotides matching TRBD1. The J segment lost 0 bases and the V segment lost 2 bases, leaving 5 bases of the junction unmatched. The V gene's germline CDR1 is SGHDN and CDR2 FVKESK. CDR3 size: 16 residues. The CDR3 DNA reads TGTGCCAGCAGCCAACTGACAGGGGAGGACCAAGAGACCCAGTACTTC. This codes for CASSQLTGEDQETQYF.

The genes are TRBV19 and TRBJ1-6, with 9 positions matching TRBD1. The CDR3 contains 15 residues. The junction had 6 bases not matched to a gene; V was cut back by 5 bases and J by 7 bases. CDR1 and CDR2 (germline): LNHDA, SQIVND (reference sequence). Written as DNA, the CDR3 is TGTGCCAGTAGTGCCAGGACAGGGGCGAATTCACCCCTCCACTTT. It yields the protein CASSARTGANSPLHF.

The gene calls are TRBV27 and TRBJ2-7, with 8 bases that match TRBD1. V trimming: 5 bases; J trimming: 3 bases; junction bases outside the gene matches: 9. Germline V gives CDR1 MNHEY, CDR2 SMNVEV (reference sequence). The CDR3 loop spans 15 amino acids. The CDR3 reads CASSPSDRAFYEQYF. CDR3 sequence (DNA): TGTGCCAGCAGTCCCTCGGACAGGGCCTTCTACGAGCAGTACTTC.

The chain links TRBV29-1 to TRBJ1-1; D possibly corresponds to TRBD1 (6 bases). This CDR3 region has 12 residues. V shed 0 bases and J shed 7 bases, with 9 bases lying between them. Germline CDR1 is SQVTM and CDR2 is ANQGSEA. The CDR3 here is CSVEDGGGEAFF. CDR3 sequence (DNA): TGCAGCGTTGAAGATGGAGGGGGTGAAGCTTTCTTT.

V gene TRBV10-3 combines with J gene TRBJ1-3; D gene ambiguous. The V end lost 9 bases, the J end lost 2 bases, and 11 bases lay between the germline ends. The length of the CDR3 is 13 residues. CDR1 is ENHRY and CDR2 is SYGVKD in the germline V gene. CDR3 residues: CAILKPAGNTIYF. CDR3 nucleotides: TGTGCCATTCTGAAACCGGCTGGAAACACCATATATTTT.

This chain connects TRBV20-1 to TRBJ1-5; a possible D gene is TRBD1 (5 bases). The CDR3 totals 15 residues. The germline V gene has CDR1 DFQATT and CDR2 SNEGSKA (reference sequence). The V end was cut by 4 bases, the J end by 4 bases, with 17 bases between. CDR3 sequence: CSAKNRDHENQPQHF. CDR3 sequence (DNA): TGCAGTGCTAAAAACCGGGACCACGAAAATCAGCCCCAGCATTTT.

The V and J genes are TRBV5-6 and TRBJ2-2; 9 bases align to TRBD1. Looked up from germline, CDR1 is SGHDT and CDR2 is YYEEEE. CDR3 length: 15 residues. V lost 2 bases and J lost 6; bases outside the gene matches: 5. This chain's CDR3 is CASSFGTGFPGELFF. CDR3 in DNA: TGTGCCAGCAGCTTCGGGACAGGGTTTCCCGGGGAGCTGTTTTTT.

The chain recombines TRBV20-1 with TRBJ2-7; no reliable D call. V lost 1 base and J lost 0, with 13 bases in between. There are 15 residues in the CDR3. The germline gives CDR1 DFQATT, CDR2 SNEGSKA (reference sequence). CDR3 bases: TGCAGTGCTAGAGTCGCAGAGGACCGCTCCTACGAGCAGTACTTC. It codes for CSARVAEDRSYEQYF.

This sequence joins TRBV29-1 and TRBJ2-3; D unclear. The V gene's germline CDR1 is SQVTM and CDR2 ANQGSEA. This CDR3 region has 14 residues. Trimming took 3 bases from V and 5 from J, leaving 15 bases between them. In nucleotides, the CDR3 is TGCAGCGTTGAGGGCAAACTCTCCGGAGATACGCAGTATTTT. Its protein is CSVEGKLSGDTQYF.

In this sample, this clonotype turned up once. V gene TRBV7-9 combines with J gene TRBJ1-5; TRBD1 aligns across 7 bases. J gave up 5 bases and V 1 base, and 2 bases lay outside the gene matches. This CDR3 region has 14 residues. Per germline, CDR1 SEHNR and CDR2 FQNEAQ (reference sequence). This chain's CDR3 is CASSLDQGDQPQHF. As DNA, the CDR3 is TGTGCCAGCAGCTTAGACCAGGGGGATCAGCCCCAGCATTTT.

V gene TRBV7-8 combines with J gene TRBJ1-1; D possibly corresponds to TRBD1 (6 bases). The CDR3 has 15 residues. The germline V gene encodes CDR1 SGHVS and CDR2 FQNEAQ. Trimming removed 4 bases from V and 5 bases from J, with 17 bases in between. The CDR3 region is CASSSLGGRGTEAFF. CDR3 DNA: TGTGCCAGCAGCTCGTTAGGGGGGCGCGGAACTGAAGCTTTCTTT. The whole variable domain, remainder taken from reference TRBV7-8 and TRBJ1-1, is GAGVSQSPRYKVAKRGQDVALRCDPISGHVSLFWYQQALGQGPEFLTYFQNEAQLDKSGLPSDRFFAERPEGSVSTLKIQRTQQEDSAVYLCASSSLGGRGTEAFFGQGTRLTVV.

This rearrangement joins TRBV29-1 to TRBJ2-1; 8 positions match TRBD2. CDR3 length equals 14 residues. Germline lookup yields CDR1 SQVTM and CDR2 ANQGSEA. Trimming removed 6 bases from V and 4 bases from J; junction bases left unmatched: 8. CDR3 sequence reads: CSVFGRGEYNEQFF. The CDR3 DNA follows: TGCAGCGTCTTTGGGCGGGGGGAGTACAATGAGCAGTTCTTC.

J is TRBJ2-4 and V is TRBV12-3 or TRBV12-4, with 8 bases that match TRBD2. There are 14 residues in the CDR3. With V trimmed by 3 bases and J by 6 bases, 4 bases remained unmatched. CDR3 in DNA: TGTGCCAGCAGTTTTAGCGGGGCCCTAAACATTCAGTACTTC. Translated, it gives CASSFSGALNIQYF.

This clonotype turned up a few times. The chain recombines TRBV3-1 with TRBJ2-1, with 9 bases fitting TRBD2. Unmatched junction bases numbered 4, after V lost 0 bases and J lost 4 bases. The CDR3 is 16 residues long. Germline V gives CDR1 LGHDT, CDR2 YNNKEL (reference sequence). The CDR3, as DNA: TGTGCCAGCAGCCAAGATCTAGCGGGGAGTTACAATGAGCAGTTCTTC. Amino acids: CASSQDLAGSYNEQFF.

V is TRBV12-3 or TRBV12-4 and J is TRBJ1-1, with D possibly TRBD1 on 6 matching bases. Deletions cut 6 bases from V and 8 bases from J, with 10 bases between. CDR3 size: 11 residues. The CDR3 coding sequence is TGTGCCAGCAGCACAGGGTGGGAAGCTTTCTTT. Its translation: CASSTGWEAFF.

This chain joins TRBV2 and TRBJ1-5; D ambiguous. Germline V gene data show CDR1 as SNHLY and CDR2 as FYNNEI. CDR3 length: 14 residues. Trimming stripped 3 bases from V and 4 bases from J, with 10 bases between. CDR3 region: CASSDTLGNQPQHF. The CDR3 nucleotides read TGTGCCAGCAGTGATACACTCGGGAATCAGCCCCAGCATTTT.

CDR3 sequence (DNA): TGTGCCACCAGCGGGACTAGCGGGGGGGCTAATGAGCAGTTCTTC. Translated, it gives CATSGTSGGANEQFF. V gene TRBV15 combines with J gene TRBJ2-1; 16 bases agree with TRBD2. From germline, CDR1 is LNHNV and CDR2 YYDKDF (reference sequence). The CDR3 covers 15 residues. Trimming cost V 5 bases and J 7 bases; bases outside gene matches: 2. Combining the CDR3 with reference TRBV15 and TRBJ2-1 gives the whole variable domain DAMVIQNPRYQVTQFGKPVTLSCSQTLNHNVMYWYQQKSSQAPKLLFHYYDKDFNNEADTPDNFQSRRPNTSFCFLDIRSPGLGDTAMYLCATSGTSGGANEQFFGPGTRLTVL.

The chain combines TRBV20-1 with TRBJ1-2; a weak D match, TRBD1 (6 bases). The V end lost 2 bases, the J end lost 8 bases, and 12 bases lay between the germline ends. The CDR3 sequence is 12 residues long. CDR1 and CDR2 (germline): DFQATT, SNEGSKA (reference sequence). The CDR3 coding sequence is TGCAGTGCTAGACCCGGGGGGGCGGGCTACACCTTC. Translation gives CSARPGGAGYTF.

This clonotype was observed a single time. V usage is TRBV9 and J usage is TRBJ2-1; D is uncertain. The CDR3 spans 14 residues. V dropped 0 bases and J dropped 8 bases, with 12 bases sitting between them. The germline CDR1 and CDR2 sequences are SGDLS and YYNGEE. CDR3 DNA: TGTGCCAGCAGCGTAGCCCCCAGCACCGATGAGCAGTTCTTC. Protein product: CASSVAPSTDEQFF.

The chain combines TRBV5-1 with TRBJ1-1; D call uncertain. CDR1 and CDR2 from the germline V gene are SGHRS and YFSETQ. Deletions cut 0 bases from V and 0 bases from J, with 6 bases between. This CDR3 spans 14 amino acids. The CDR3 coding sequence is TGCGCCAGCAGCTTGGGCAGTATGAACACTGAAGCTTTCTTT. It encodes CASSLGSMNTEAFF.

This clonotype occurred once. CDR3 DNA sequence: TGTGCCAGTAGTAGTGGACCGTGGACAGCCGAAGAGACCCAGTACTTC. This codes for CASSSGPWTAEETQYF. The chain carries TRBV19 and TRBJ2-5; D might be TRBD1 (6 bases). Looked up from germline, CDR1 is LNHDA and CDR2 is SQIVND (reference sequence). The V gene lost 4 bases and the J gene lost 3 bases, with 18 bases spanning the gap. CDR3 length equals 16 residues.